Listed below are T cell receptor beta chains from one sample, sequenced in a study of blood T cells in healthy people across ages. TCRdb re-called the 5' RACE reads through MiXCR, storing one row per CDR3 protein. Here the sample spans roughly 1.4 million distinct CDR3 sequences, 45% to 70% being singletons. Specimen: blood. These receptors all stem from a man between 18 and 29 years old in good health. Each CDR3 is given with its conserved first and last residue. D genes are given only for firm matches. For some rows the clone size is stated as once, few or many, or as a class when expanded; others skip it.

J	D	V	size	CDR3	DNA
TRBJ1-1	.	TRBV20-1	.	CSALTQGHTEAFF	TGCAGTGCTCTCACGCAGGGTCACACTGAAGCTTTCTTT
TRBJ2-3	.	TRBV11-3	few	CASSDRDHTDTQYF	TGTGCCAGCAGCGACCGGGACCACACAGATACGCAGTATTTT
TRBJ2-1	TRBD2	TRBV6-5	.	CASSRGGLADNEQFF	TGTGCCAGCAGCCGAGGGGGACTAGCGGACAATGAGCAGTTCTTC
TRBJ1-6	TRBD1	TRBV6-1	.	CASSGSYRGFNSPLHF	TGTGCCAGCAGTGGATCGTACAGGGGTTTTAATTCACCCCTCCACTTT
TRBJ1-6	TRBD1	TRBV12-3/TRBV12-4	few	CASSSRTGNSPLHF	TGTGCCAGCAGTTCCCGGACAGGGAATTCACCCCTCCACTTT
TRBJ2-1	TRBD2	TRBV2	few	CASRAGTRKVDEQFF	TGTGCCAGCAGAGCCGGGACTAGGAAGGTGGATGAGCAGTTCTTC
TRBJ1-4	.	TRBV4-3	few	CASSQEGGNEKLFF	TGCGCCAGCAGCCAAGAGGGCGGAAATGAAAAACTGTTTTTT
TRBJ2-3	.	TRBV20-1	.	CSAISGTSTDTQYF	TGCAGTGCTATTTCCGGGACTTCGACAGATACGCAGTATTTT
TRBJ1-4	TRBD1	TRBV6-6	.	CASSYPDRVGNEKLFF	TGTGCCAGCAGTTATCCGGACAGGGTTGGTAATGAAAAACTGTTTTTT
TRBJ1-2	.	TRBV12-3/TRBV12-4	few	CASSPQGIPFYGYTF	TGTGCCAGCAGTCCTCAGGGGATTCCTTTCTATGGCTACACCTTC
TRBJ2-5	TRBD2	TRBV4-1	few	CASSQDPGRALDQETQYF	TGCGCCAGCAGCCAAGATCCGGGGAGGGCCTTGGACCAAGAGACCCAGTACTTC
TRBJ2-7	.	TRBV20-1	.	CSATRTNSYEQYF	TGCAGTGCTACACGGACTAACTCCTACGAGCAGTACTTC
TRBJ2-3	.	TRBV29-1	.	CSVVSEALSTDTQYF	TGCAGCGTTGTAAGTGAGGCCTTAAGCACAGATACGCAGTATTTT
TRBJ2-7	.	TRBV20-1	.	CSAPGGSYEQYF	TGCAGTGCCCCCGGCGGCTCCTACGAGCAGTACTTC
TRBJ1-1	.	TRBV5-6	.	CASTFTGQIREAFF	TGTGCCAGCACCTTTACGGGGCAGATACGTGAAGCTTTCTTT
TRBJ2-7	TRBD1	TRBV12-3/TRBV12-4	few	CASSQRTGYEQYF	TGTGCCAGCAGTCAGCGGACAGGCTACGAGCAGTACTTC
TRBJ2-3	TRBD1	TRBV4-2	.	CASSRRTGSETDTQYF	TGTGCCAGCAGCCGCCGGACAGGGTCAGAGACAGATACGCAGTATTTT
TRBJ2-1	.	TRBV29-1	few	CSVEWQYNEQFF	TGCAGCGTTGAGTGGCAGTACAATGAGCAGTTCTTC
TRBJ2-7	.	TRBV2	few	CASSVTFGPYEQYF	TGTGCCAGCAGTGTTACGTTCGGACCTTACGAGCAGTACTTC
TRBJ2-7	.	TRBV6-2/TRBV6-3	.	CASSPTTGTYDSYEQYF	TGTGCCAGCAGCCCAACCACCGGGACATACGACTCCTACGAGCAGTACTTC
TRBJ1-1	.	TRBV3-1	.	CASSRLAGNTEAFF	TGTGCCAGCAGTCGTCTAGCGGGTAACACTGAAGCTTTCTTT
TRBJ2-7	.	TRBV25-1	.	CASSDWHTYEQYF	TGTGCCAGCAGTGATTGGCATACCTACGAGCAGTACTTC
TRBJ2-6	.	TRBV27	.	CASSSVSLSSGANVLTF	TGTGCCAGCAGTTCGGTGTCCTTGAGCTCTGGGGCCAACGTCCTGACTTTC
TRBJ2-1	TRBD2	TRBV10-3	.	CAISDQPSGRYNEQFF	TGTGCCATCAGTGACCAGCCTAGCGGGAGATATAATGAGCAGTTCTTC
TRBJ1-5	.	TRBV27	.	CASSLWDSNQPQHF	TGTGCCAGCAGTTTGTGGGACAGCAATCAGCCCCAGCATTTT
TRBJ2-1	.	TRBV7-6	few	CASSSDGKGLEDEQFF	TGTGCCAGCAGCTCCGATGGGAAGGGACTTGAGGATGAGCAGTTCTTC
TRBJ1-1	.	TRBV10-3	.	CAIRYRELGTEAFF	TGTGCCATCAGGTACAGGGAGCTCGGCACTGAAGCTTTCTTT
TRBJ2-1	.	TRBV29-1	.	CSGGPQRGNEQFF	TGCAGCGGCGGACCTCAGAGGGGCAATGAGCAGTTCTTC
TRBJ2-7	.	TRBV4-1	few	CASSQEPAGRLYEQYF	TGCGCCAGCAGCCAAGAGCCCGCGGGCAGACTCTACGAGCAGTACTTC
TRBJ2-7	TRBD2	TRBV7-9	few	CASSRSKGGEENYEQYF	TGTGCCAGCAGCCGATCCAAGGGAGGGGAGGAAAACTACGAGCAGTACTTC
TRBJ2-5	.	TRBV20-1	.	CSARLARPGVGTQYF	TGCAGTGCTAGGTTAGCTCGTCCCGGGGTCGGGACCCAGTACTTC
TRBJ1-1	.	TRBV12-3/TRBV12-4	.	CASSIGQSPEAFF	TGTGCCAGCAGTATCGGACAGTCCCCTGAAGCTTTCTTT
TRBJ2-1	.	TRBV29-1	.	CSVILLYNEQFF	TGCAGCGTTATACTACTCTACAATGAGCAGTTCTTC
TRBJ2-1	.	TRBV6-6	.	CASSYSNYEQFF	TGTGCCAGCAGTTACAGTAACTATGAGCAGTTCTTC
TRBJ1-1	.	TRBV10-3	few	CAISLNTEAFF	TGTGCCATCAGCTTAAACACTGAAGCTTTCTTT
TRBJ2-7	.	TRBV20-1	.	CSGGVSSYNEQYF	TGCAGTGGAGGCGTCAGCTCCTACAATGAGCAGTACTTC
TRBJ1-1	.	TRBV27	.	CASSHHVGYNTEAFF	TGTGCCAGCAGTCACCACGTGGGGTATAACACTGAAGCTTTCTTT
TRBJ1-5	.	TRBV4-3	.	CASSQDGSEDQPQHF	TGCGCCAGCAGCCAAGATGGCAGCGAGGATCAGCCCCAGCATTTT
TRBJ2-1	.	TRBV12-5	few	CASGRWYNEQFF	TGTGCTAGTGGAAGATGGTACAATGAGCAGTTCTTC
TRBJ2-3	TRBD2	TRBV5-1	.	CASSLVAGGPLDTQYF	TGCGCCAGCAGCTTGGTTGCGGGGGGGCCGCTAGATACGCAGTATTTT
TRBJ1-5	.	TRBV20-1	.	CGAPDPTTLNQPQHF	TGCGGTGCCCCGGATCCCACAACTTTGAATCAGCCCCAGCATTTT
TRBJ1-4	.	TRBV27	few	CASSAYGGVGEKLFF	TGTGCCAGCAGTGCATACGGCGGGGTGGGGGAAAAACTGTTTTTT
TRBJ2-5	.	TRBV12-3/TRBV12-4	.	CASGTDGTQYF	TGTGCCAGTGGAACAGACGGGACCCAGTACTTC
TRBJ1-2	.	TRBV15	.	CATSTGSAALYGYTF	TGTGCCACCAGCACCGGGAGTGCCGCACTCTATGGCTACACCTTC